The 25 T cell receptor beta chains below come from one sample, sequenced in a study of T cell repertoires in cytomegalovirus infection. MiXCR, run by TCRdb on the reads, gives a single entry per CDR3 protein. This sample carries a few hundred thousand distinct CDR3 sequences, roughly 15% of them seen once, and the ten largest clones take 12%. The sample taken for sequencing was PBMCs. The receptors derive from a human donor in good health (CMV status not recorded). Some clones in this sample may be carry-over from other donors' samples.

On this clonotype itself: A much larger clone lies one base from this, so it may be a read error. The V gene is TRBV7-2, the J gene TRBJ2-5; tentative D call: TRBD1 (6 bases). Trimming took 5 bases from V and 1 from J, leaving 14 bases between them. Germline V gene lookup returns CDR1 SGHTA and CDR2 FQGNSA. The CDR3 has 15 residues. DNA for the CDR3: TGTGCCAGCAGCACACAGGGTACCATCCAAGAGACCCAGTACTTC. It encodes CASSTQGTIQETQYF.

The chain's CDR3 is CASSLSGIEAFF. The CDR3 DNA sequence: TGTGCCAGCAGTTTATCTGGGATTGAAGCTTTCTTT. The V and J genes are TRBV12-3 or TRBV12-4 and TRBJ1-1, with D uncertain. This CDR3 comprises 12 residues. The V end was cut by 2 bases, the J end by 7 bases, with 8 bases between.

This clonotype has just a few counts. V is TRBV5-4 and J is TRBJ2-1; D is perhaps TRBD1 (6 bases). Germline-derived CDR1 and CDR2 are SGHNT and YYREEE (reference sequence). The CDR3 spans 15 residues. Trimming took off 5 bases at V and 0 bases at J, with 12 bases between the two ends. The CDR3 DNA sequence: TGTGCCAGCAGTTCCGGGACAAACTCCTACAATGAGCAGTTCTTC. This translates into CASSSGTNSYNEQFF.

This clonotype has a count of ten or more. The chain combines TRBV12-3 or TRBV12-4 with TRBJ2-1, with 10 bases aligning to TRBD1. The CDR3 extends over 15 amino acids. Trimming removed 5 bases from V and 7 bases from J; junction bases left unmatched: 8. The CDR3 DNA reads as TGTGCCAGCAGTACACGACAGGGGGCAAGGAATGAGCAGTTCTTC. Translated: CASSTRQGARNEQFF.

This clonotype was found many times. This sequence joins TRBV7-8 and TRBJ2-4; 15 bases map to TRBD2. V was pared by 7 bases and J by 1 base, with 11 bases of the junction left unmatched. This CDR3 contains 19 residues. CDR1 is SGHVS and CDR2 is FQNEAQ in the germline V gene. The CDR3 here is CASTRRVGTSGGAKNIQYF. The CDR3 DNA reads TGTGCCAGCACCCGTAGAGTGGGGACTAGCGGGGGGGCCAAAAACATTCAGTACTTC.

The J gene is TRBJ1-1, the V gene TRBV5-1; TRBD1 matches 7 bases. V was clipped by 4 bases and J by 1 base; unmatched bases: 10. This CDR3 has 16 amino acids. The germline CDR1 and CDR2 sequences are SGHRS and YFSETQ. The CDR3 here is CASSLVYRGPNTEAFF. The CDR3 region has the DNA TGCGCCAGCAGCCTCGTTTACAGGGGCCCGAACACTGAAGCTTTCTTT.

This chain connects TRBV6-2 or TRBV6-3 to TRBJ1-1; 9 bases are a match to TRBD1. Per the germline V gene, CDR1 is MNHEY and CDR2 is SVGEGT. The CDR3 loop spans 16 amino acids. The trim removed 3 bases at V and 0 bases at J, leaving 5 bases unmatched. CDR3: CASSYDRGLMNTEAFF. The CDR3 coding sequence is TGTGCCAGCAGTTATGACAGGGGGTTAATGAACACTGAAGCTTTCTTT.

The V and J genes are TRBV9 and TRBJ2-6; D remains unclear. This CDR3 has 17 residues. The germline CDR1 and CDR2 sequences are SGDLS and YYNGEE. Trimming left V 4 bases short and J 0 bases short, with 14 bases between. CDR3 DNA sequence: TGTGCCAGCAGCCCCCGATCTATGGTCTCTGGGGCCAACGTCCTGACTTTC. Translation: CASSPRSMVSGANVLTF. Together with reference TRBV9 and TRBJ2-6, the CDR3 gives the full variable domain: DSGVTQTPKHLITATGQRVTLRCSPRSGDLSVYWYQQSLDQGLQFLIQYYNGEERAKGNILERFSAQQFPDLHSELNLSSLELGDSALYFCASSPRSMVSGANVLTFGAGSRLTVL.

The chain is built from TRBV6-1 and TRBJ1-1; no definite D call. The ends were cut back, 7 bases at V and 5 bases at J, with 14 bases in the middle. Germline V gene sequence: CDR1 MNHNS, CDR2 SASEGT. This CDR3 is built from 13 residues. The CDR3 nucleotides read TGTGCCAGCACCCCGTGGGTGGGAACTGAAGCTTTCTTT. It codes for CASTPWVGTEAFF.

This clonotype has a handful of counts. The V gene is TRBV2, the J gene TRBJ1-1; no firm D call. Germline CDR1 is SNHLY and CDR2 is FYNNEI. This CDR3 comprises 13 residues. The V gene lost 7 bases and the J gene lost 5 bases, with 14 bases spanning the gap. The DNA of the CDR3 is TGTGCCAGCATGCCGGGCGATTGGACTGAAGCTTTCTTT. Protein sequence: CASMPGDWTEAFF.

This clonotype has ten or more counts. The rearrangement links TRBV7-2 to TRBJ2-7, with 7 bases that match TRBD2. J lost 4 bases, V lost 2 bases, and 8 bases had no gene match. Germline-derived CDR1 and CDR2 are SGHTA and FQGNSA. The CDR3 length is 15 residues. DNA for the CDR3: TGTGCCAGCAGCTTAACCACGGGGAGGGGATACGAGCAGTACTTC. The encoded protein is CASSLTTGRGYEQYF.

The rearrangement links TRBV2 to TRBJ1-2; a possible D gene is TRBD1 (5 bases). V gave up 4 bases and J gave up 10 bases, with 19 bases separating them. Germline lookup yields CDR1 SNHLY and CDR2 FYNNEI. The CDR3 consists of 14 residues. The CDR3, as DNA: TGTGCCAGCAGTGGGAAAACGGGGGGAGATTACTACACCTTC. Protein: CASSGKTGGDYYTF.

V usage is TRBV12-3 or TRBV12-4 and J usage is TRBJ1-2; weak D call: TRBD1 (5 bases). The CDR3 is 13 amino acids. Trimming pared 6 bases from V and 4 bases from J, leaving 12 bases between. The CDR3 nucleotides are TGTGCCAGCAGCCCAACTGACAGCTATGGCTACACCTTC. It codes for CASSPTDSYGYTF.

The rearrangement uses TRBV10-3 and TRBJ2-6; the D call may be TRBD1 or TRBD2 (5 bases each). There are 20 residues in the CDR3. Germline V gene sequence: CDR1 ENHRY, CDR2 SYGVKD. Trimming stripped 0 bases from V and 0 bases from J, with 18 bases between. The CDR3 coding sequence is TGTGCCATCAGTGAGTCGAATCTCAGGGAGAGTTTCTCTGGGGCCAACGTCCTGACTTTC. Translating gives CAISESNLRESFSGANVLTF.

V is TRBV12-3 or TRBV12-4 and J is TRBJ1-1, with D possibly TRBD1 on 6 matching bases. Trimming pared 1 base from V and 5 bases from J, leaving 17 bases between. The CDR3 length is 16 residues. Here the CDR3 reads CASSLDRGARGTEAFF. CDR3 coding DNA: TGTGCCAGCAGTTTAGATCGGGGGGCGAGAGGGACTGAAGCTTTCTTT.

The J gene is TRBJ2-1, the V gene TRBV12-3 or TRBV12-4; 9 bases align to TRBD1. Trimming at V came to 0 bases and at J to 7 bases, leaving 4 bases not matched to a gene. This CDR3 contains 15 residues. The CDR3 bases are TGTGCCAGCAGTTTAGCCGGGACAGGGTGGAATGAGCAGTTCTTC. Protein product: CASSLAGTGWNEQFF.

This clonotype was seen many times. CDR3 sequence: CASSLTYTEAFF. The CDR3 region has the DNA TGTGCCAGCAGCTTAACCTACACTGAAGCTTTCTTT. The chain is built from TRBV7-2 and TRBJ1-1; no firm D call. There are 12 residues in the CDR3. Trimming pared 2 bases from V and 3 bases from J, leaving 4 bases between. Germline CDR1 reads SGHTA; CDR2 reads FQGNSA. Variable domain in full (rest from reference TRBV7-2 and TRBJ1-1): GAGVSQSPSNKVTEKGKDVELRCDPISGHTALYWYRQSLGQGLEFLIYFQGNSAPDKSGLPSDRFSAERTGGSVSTLTIQRTQQEDSAVYLCASSLTYTEAFFGQGTRLTVV.

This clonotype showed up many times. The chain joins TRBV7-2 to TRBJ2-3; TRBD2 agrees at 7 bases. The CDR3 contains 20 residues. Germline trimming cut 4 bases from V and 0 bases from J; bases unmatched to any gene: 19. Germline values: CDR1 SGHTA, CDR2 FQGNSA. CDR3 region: CASSSRWSGDLISSTDTQYF. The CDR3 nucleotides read TGTGCCAGCAGCTCCCGGTGGAGCGGGGACTTGATTTCTAGCACAGATACGCAGTATTTT.

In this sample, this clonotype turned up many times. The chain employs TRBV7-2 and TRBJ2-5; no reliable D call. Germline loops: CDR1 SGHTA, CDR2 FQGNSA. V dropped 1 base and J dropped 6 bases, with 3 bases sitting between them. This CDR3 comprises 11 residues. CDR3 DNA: TGTGCCAGCAGCTTAGTACAGACCCAGTACTTC. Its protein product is CASSLVQTQYF.

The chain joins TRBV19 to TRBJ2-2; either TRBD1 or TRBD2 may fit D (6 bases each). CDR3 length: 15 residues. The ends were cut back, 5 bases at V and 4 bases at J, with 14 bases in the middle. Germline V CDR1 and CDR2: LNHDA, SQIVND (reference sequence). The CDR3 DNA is TGTGCCAGTAGTTCGCGGGACACTTTCACCGGGGAGCTGTTTTTT. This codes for CASSSRDTFTGELFF. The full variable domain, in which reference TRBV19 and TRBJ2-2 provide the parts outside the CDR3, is DGGITQSPKYLFRKEGQNVTLSCEQNLNHDAMYWYRQDPGQGLRLIYYSQIVNDFQKGDIAEGYSVSREKKESFPLTVTSAQKNPTAFYLCASSSRDTFTGELFFGEGSRLTVL.

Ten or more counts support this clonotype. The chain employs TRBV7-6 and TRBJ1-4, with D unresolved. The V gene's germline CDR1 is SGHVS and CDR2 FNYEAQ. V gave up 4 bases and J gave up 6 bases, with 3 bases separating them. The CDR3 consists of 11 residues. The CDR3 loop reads CASSSDEKLFF. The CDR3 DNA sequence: TGTGCCAGCAGCTCCGATGAAAAACTGTTTTTT. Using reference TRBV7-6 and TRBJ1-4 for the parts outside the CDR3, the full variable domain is GAGVSQSPRYKVTKRGQDVALRCDPISGHVSLYWYRQALGQGPEFLTYFNYEAQQDKSGLPNDRFSAERPEGSISTLTIQRTEQRDSAMYRCASSSDEKLFFGSGTQLSVL.

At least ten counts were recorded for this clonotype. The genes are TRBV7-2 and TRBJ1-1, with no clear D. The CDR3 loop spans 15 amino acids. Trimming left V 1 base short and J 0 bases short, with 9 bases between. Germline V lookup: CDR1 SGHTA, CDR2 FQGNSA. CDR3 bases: TGTGCCAGCAGCTTAGAGGCTCAGATGAACACTGAAGCTTTCTTT. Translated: CASSLEAQMNTEAFF.

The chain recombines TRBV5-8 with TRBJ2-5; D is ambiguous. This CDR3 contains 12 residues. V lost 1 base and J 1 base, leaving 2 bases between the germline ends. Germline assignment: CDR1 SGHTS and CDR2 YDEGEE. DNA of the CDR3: TGTGCCAGCAGCTTGATCCAAGAGACCCAGTACTTC. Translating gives CASSLIQETQYF.

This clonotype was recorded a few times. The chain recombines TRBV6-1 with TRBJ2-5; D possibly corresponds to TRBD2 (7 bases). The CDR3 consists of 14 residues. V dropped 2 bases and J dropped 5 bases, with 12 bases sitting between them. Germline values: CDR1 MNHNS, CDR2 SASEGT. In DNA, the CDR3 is TGTGCCAGCAGTGAATCGGGGGGCCGGGAGACCCAGTACTTC. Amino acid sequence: CASSESGGRETQYF.

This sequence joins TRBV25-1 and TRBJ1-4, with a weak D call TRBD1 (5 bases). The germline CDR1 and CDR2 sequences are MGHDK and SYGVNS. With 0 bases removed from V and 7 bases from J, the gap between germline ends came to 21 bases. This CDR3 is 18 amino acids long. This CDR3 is CASSEYISSRGNSEKLFF. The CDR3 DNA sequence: TGTGCCAGCAGTGAATATATATCTTCTCGGGGGAATAGTGAAAAACTGTTTTTT.